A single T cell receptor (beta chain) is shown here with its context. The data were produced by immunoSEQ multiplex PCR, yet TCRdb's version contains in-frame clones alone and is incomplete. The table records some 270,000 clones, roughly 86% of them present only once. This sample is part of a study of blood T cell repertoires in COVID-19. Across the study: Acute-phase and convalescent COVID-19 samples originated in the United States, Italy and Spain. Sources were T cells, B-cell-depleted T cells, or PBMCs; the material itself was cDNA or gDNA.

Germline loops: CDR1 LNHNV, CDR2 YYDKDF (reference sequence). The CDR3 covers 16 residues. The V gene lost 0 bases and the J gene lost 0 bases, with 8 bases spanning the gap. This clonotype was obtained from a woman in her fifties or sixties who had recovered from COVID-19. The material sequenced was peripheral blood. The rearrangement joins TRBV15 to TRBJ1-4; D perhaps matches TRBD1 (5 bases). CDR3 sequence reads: CATSRDGGATNEKLFF. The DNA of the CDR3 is TGTGCCACCAGCAGAGATGGGGGGGCAACTAATGAAAAACTGTTTTTT.